Below are 5 T cell receptor beta chains sequenced from a single sample in a study of CD8+CD57+ T cells in acquired aplastic anemia. Genomic DNA, serving as template, underwent TCR beta VDJ and CDR3 profiling. Using its own MiXCR run on the reads, TCRdb lists one record per CDR3 protein. The sample carries around 200,000 distinct CDR3 sequences, around 60% recorded once. The sample taken for sequencing was sorted CD4+, CD8+, or CD8+CD57+ T cells (not recorded which) from PBMCs. These receptors came from a human donor in good health.

This clonotype was detected many times. The chain uses TRBV7-9 and TRBJ1-4, with 10 bases aligning to TRBD1. The germline CDR1 and CDR2 sequences are SEHNR and FQNEAQ (reference sequence). V lost 3 bases and J lost 2; bases outside the gene matches: 6. CDR3 length: 17 residues. The CDR3 coding sequence is TGTGCCAGCAGCTTGAGGACAGGGGGAAGGACTAATGAAAAACTGTTTTTT. Its protein is CASSLRTGGRTNEKLFF. Looking up the rest from reference TRBV7-9 and TRBJ1-4 gives the full variable domain: DTGVSQNPRHKITKRGQNVTFRCDPISEHNRLYWYRQTLGQGPEFLTYFQNEAQLEKSRLLSDRFSAERPKGSFSTLEIQRTEQGDSAMYLCASSLRTGGRTNEKLFFGSGTQLSVL.

About this clonotype: The junction departs from the called germline gene at one end, perhaps through a read error. The V gene is TRBV7-7, the J gene TRBJ2-2; 7 nucleotides agree with TRBD1. The CDR3 has 14 amino acids. Germline CDR1 SSHAT, CDR2 FNYEAQ (reference sequence). CDR3 sequence reads: CASTTQGVGGELFF. DNA for the CDR3: TGTGCTAGCACCACTCAGGGGGTTGGCGGGGAGCTGTTTTTT. The full variable domain, with the rest looked up from reference TRBV7-7 and TRBJ2-2, is GAGVSQSPRYKVTKRGQDVTLRCDPISSHATLYWYQQALGQGPEFLTYFNYEAQPDKSGLPSDRFSAERPEGSISTLTIQRTEQRDSAMYRCASTTQGVGGELFFGEGSRLTVL.

The chain uses TRBV7-9 and TRBJ1-1; D is perhaps TRBD1 (5 bases). V was trimmed by 5 bases and J by 1 base, leaving 17 bases between them. Per the germline V gene, CDR1 is SEHNR and CDR2 is FQNEAQ (reference sequence). The CDR3 runs to 16 residues. In DNA form, the CDR3 reads TGTGCCAGCAGCCAAGTGGGGACGGATGCGAACACTGAAGCTTTCTTT. The encoded protein is CASSQVGTDANTEAFF.

A note on this clonotype: A much bigger clone sits one base away, suggesting this may be a read error. This chain uses TRBV12-5 with TRBJ2-2, with a tentative D call TRBD1 (6 bases). Germline V gene data show CDR1 as LGHNT and CDR2 as FRNRAP. The CDR3 sequence is 15 residues long. CDR3 nucleotides: TGTGCTAGTGGTTCCACCACGACAGGAACCGGGGTGCTGTTTTTT. Translating it yields CASGSTTTGTGVLFF.

The CDR3 loop reads CASSFSVLSQPQHF. The CDR3 DNA follows: TGTGCCAGCAGCTTCTCAGTGTTGTCGCAGCCCCAGCATTTT. This chain links TRBV7-2 with TRBJ1-5; no clear D gene. This CDR3 has 14 amino acids. Germline CDR1 and CDR2: SGHTA and FQGNSA. Trimming removed 3 bases at V and 7 bases at J, with 13 bases between.